Detailed here is one TCR beta chain. The target antigen is unknown. V lost 3 bases to trimming and J lost 8 bases, with 8 bases between them. The CDR3 runs 12 residues. TCRdb independently ran MiXCR on the 5' RACE reads; one entry per CDR3 protein. The data contain about 140,000 distinct CDR3 sequences, 11% to 15% of them singletons. The data were taken from a study of T-cell memory formation after mild COVID-19. The overall study: Largely, TCR clusters stayed within a single donor.

Study-wide results and limits: Balance between CD4 and CD8 was seen in clones contracting day 15 to 85, and a CD4+ lean was seen in later expanders.

The gene calls are TRBV12-3 or TRBV12-4 and TRBJ2-1, with D unresolved. This receptor was taken from an adult woman who had mild COVID-19 (a few samples of this study predate the infection). Cell type and time point are not known. Sequenced: PBMCs or a T cell subset sorted from them (not recorded which). The chain's CDR3 is CASSFSRDEQFF. CDR3 sequence (DNA): TGTGCCAGCAGTTTTAGCAGAGATGAGCAGTTCTTC.